The rows below give T cell receptor beta chains drawn from one sample of a study of naive and memory T cell subsets. TCRdb re-derived calls from the UMI-ligation and nested PCR reads in MiXCR, one entry per CDR3 protein. Of 130,000 to 150,000 distinct CDR3 sequences listed, over 15% are singletons. Sequencing input: naive CD4+ T cells from blood. All receptors derive from a human donor in good health. Each CDR3 is given with its conserved first and last residue. A D gene is named only where the DNA matches it firmly. The listing skips clone size in some rows; elsewhere it reads once, few, many or a size class.

TRBJ2-1,-,TRBV29-1,many,CSGNLQGSNEQFF,TGCAGCGGGAACTTACAGGGTTCTAATGAGCAGTTCTTC
TRBJ2-5,TRBD2,TRBV20-1,-,CSVRLAGETQYF,TGCAGTGTTAGACTAGCGGGAGAGACCCAGTACTTC
TRBJ2-7,TRBD1,TRBV6-2/TRBV6-3,many,CASRPTGTGDPYEQYF,TGTGCCAGCAGACCGACCGGGACAGGGGATCCCTACGAGCAGTACTTC
TRBJ2-7,TRBD2,TRBV10-3,-,CAISAQVAGVAGNEQYF,TGTGCCATCAGTGCGCAGGTAGCGGGAGTCGCCGGGAACGAGCAGTACTTC
TRBJ2-7,TRBD2,TRBV7-2,few,CASSSARGRGYYEQYF,TGTGCCAGCAGCTCCGCTCGGGGGAGGGGATACTACGAGCAGTACTTC
TRBJ2-5,-,TRBV20-1,-,CSGRGGPGETQYF,TGCAGTGGTAGGGGCGGACCCGGGGAGACCCAGTACTTC
TRBJ2-3,TRBD2,TRBV7-2,-,CASSSRLAGRTTDTQYF,TGTGCCAGCAGCTCACGACTAGCGGGAAGGACGACAGATACGCAGTATTTT
TRBJ2-1,-,TRBV5-6,many,CASSGAGGSYNEQFF,TGTGCCAGCAGCGGGGCAGGCGGCTCCTACAATGAGCAGTTCTTC
TRBJ2-2,TRBD2,TRBV9,-,CASSVVASGNTGELFF,TGTGCCAGCAGCGTAGTTGCTAGCGGGAACACCGGGGAGCTGTTTTTT
TRBJ1-1,-,TRBV18,few,CASRGSRMNTEAFF,TGTGCCAGCCGGGGAAGTCGGATGAACACTGAAGCTTTCTTT
TRBJ2-7,TRBD1,TRBV11-2,-,CASSLELGQGYEQYF,TGTGCCAGCAGCTTAGAATTGGGACAGGGCTACGAGCAGTACTTC
TRBJ2-7,TRBD1,TRBV28,-,CASSPPGQSYEQYF,TGTGCCAGCAGTCCCCCGGGACAGTCCTACGAGCAGTACTTC
TRBJ2-3,TRBD2,TRBV5-1,-,CASSLTTSGRARTDTQYF,TGCGCCAGCAGCTTAACGACTAGCGGGAGGGCCAGGACAGATACGCAGTATTTT
TRBJ2-7,-,TRBV29-1,-,CSVGTQETSYEQYF,TGCAGCGTAGGAACGCAAGAGACCTCCTACGAGCAGTACTTC
TRBJ1-1,-,TRBV3-1,few,CASSQGVRAEAFF,TGTGCCAGCAGCCAAGGAGTTAGGGCTGAAGCTTTCTTT
TRBJ1-5,TRBD1,TRBV3-1,-,CASSLGTGGVGNQPQHF,TGTGCCAGCAGCCTCGGGACAGGGGGAGTTGGGAATCAGCCCCAGCATTTT
TRBJ2-7,TRBD2,TRBV12-3/TRBV12-4,-,CASSFGLAGGVKYF,TGTGCCAGCAGTTTCGGACTAGCGGGAGGGGTCAAGTACTTC
TRBJ1-6,-,TRBV6-6,-,CASSYSREYNSPLHF,TGTGCCAGCAGTTACTCGAGGGAATATAATTCACCCCTCCACTTT
TRBJ2-3,TRBD2,TRBV5-1,few,CASSSGTITDTQYF,TGCGCCAGCAGCTCCGGGACTATCACAGATACGCAGTATTTT
TRBJ2-7,-,TRBV20-1,few,CSASPSAYEQYF,TGCAGTGCTAGTCCTAGCGCCTACGAGCAGTACTTC
TRBJ2-3,TRBD2,TRBV6-5,few,CASSYWGLAGSGDTQYF,TGTGCCAGCAGTTACTGGGGACTAGCGGGATCCGGAGATACGCAGTATTTT
TRBJ2-1,TRBD2,TRBV15,few,CATSRETGGPGEQFF,TGTGCCACCAGCAGAGAGACGGGAGGGCCGGGTGAGCAGTTCTTC
TRBJ2-1,TRBD2,TRBV20-1,once,CSALTDEGRVYNEQFF,TGCAGTGCCCTAACTGATGAGGGGAGGGTCTACAATGAGCAGTTCTTC
TRBJ1-6,-,TRBV4-2,few,CASSQVEDSPLHF,TGTGCCAGCAGCCAAGTCGAAGATTCACCCCTCCACTTT
TRBJ2-6,-,TRBV20-1,many,CSAARQTGANVLTF,TGCAGTGCTGCCCGGCAAACTGGGGCCAACGTCCTGACTTTC
TRBJ2-2,TRBD2,TRBV4-1,-,CASSLGTSGANTGELFF,TGCGCCAGCAGCCTCGGGACTAGCGGTGCGAACACCGGGGAGCTGTTTTTT
TRBJ2-7,-,TRBV20-1,few,CSARPTLGRGIYEQYF,TGCAGTGCTAGACCCACTTTAGGACGCGGGATCTACGAGCAGTACTTC
TRBJ2-7,TRBD1,TRBV2,few,CASRGQDRAHEQYF,TGTGCCAGCAGGGGACAGGACAGGGCCCACGAGCAGTACTTC
TRBJ2-2,-,TRBV6-5,few,CASSYSPDTGELFF,TGTGCCAGCAGTTACTCTCCGGACACCGGGGAGCTGTTTTTT
TRBJ1-5,-,TRBV6-2/TRBV6-3,many,CASRTGNQPQHF,TGTGCCAGCCGAACAGGGAATCAGCCCCAGCATTTT
TRBJ1-5,-,TRBV12-3/TRBV12-4,few,CASSLQGPKNNQPQHF,TGTGCCAGCAGTTTACAGGGGCCCAAGAACAATCAGCCCCAGCATTTT
TRBJ2-1,-,TRBV2,-,CASIDGNTPSSYNEQFF,TGTGCCAGCATCGATGGGAACACCCCGAGCTCCTACAATGAGCAGTTCTTC
TRBJ2-1,-,TRBV18,few,CASSAGLDNEQFF,TGTGCCAGCTCAGCAGGACTTGACAATGAGCAGTTCTTC
TRBJ1-2,TRBD1,TRBV5-1,-,CASSLTGAQSNYGYTF,TGCGCCAGCAGCTTGACAGGGGCCCAATCTAACTATGGCTACACCTTC
TRBJ2-5,-,TRBV4-1,many,CASSQDREETQYF,TGCGCCAGCAGCCAAGACAGGGAAGAGACCCAGTACTTC
TRBJ1-5,-,TRBV5-1,many,CASSLVQGGQPQHF,TGCGCCAGCAGCTTGGTTCAGGGCGGTCAGCCCCAGCATTTT
TRBJ1-4,TRBD1,TRBV29-1,-,CSGSGTGGEKLFF,TGCAGCGGATCCGGGACAGGGGGCGAAAAACTGTTTTTT
TRBJ1-1,TRBD1,TRBV29-1,-,CSVEGTGGTEAFF,TGCAGCGTTGAGGGGACAGGAGGCACTGAAGCTTTCTTT
TRBJ2-2,-,TRBV7-6,-,CASGGAPRGGELFF,TGTGCCAGCGGCGGGGCTCCCAGGGGCGGGGAGCTGTTTTTT
TRBJ2-3,-,TRBV12-3/TRBV12-4,-,CASSLGATGTDTQYF,TGTGCCAGCAGTTTAGGGGCGACCGGCACAGATACGCAGTATTTT
TRBJ2-5,-,TRBV10-3,-,CAISEVIETQYF,TGTGCCATCAGTGAGGTAATAGAGACCCAGTACTTC
TRBJ2-3,TRBD2,TRBV11-2,-,CASSFASGRTDTQYF,TGTGCCAGCAGCTTTGCTAGCGGGAGGACAGATACGCAGTATTTT
TRBJ2-7,-,TRBV15,-,CATSRDGVAQYF,TGTGCCACCAGCAGAGATGGGGTAGCGCAGTACTTC
TRBJ2-1,-,TRBV12-3/TRBV12-4,-,CASTYSRVNEQFF,TGTGCCAGCACCTACTCAAGGGTGAATGAGCAGTTCTTC
TRBJ1-2,TRBD1,TRBV5-5,few,CASSIDRGDGYTF,TGTGCCAGCAGCATAGACAGGGGGGATGGCTACACCTTC
TRBJ2-5,-,TRBV7-8,few,CASSSPRGSAGTQYF,TGTGCCAGCAGCTCCCCCCGGGGCAGCGCAGGGACCCAGTACTTC
TRBJ1-1,-,TRBV29-1,few,CSVERQQNTEAFF,TGCAGCGTTGAACGGCAGCAGAACACTGAAGCTTTCTTT
TRBJ2-1,-,TRBV7-2,many,CASSFQTDHEQFF,TGTGCCAGCAGCTTTCAGACGGATCATGAGCAGTTCTTC
TRBJ1-1,-,TRBV7-9,-,CASSLMAGFEAFF,TGTGCCAGCAGCTTAATGGCCGGCTTTGAAGCTTTCTTT
TRBJ1-1,-,TRBV30,few,CAYGQNTEAFF,TGTGCCTATGGACAGAACACTGAAGCTTTCTTT
TRBJ2-5,TRBD1,TRBV7-9,many,CASSLLGQSQETQYF,TGTGCCAGCAGCTTACTGGGACAGTCCCAAGAGACCCAGTACTTC
TRBJ1-6,TRBD1,TRBV11-2,few,CASSLGRGQGTSPLHF,TGTGCCAGCAGCTTAGGCCGGGGACAGGGGACTTCACCCCTCCACTTT
TRBJ2-7,TRBD1,TRBV5-1,many,CASSLWDREYEQYF,TGCGCCAGCAGCTTGTGGGACAGGGAGTACGAGCAGTACTTC
TRBJ2-1,TRBD2,TRBV12-5,few,CASGSSSSGRAELEQFF,TGTGCTAGTGGTTCCAGCTCAAGCGGGAGGGCCGAGCTTGAGCAGTTCTTC
TRBJ1-5,TRBD1,TRBV7-2,-,CASSQGTGGGQPQHF,TGTGCCAGCAGCCAAGGGACAGGGGGCGGTCAGCCCCAGCATTTT
TRBJ2-5,-,TRBV28,once,CASSLPAPGETQYF,TGTGCCAGCAGTTTACCAGCTCCCGGGGAGACCCAGTACTTC
TRBJ2-3,-,TRBV5-1,-,CASSSQGFTDTQYF,TGCGCCAGCAGCTCGCAGGGGTTCACAGATACGCAGTATTTT
TRBJ2-5,-,TRBV12-3/TRBV12-4,few,CASSPAGPRDQYF,TGTGCCAGCAGTCCCGCGGGCCCCCGGGACCAGTACTTC